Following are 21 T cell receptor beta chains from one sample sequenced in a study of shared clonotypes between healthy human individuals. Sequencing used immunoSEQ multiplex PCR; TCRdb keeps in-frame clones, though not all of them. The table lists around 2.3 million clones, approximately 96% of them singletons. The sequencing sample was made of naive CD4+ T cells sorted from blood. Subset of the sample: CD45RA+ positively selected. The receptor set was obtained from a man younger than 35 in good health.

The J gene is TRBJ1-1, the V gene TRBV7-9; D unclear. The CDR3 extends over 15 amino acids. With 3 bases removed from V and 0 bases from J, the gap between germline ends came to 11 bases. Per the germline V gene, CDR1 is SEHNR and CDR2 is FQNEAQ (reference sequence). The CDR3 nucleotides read TGTGCCAGCAGCTTCCCTCAGGAGGTGAACACTGAAGCTTTCTTT. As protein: CASSFPQEVNTEAFF.

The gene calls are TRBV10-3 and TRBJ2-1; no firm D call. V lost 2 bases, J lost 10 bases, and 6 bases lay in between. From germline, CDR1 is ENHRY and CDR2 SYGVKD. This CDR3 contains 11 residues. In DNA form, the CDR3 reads TGTGCCATCAGTGAGACTTTAGAGCAGTTCTTC. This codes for CAISETLEQFF.

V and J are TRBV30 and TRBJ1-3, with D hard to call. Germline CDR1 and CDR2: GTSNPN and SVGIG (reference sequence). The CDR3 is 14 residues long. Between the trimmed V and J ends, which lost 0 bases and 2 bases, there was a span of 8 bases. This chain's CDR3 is CAWSVKSTGNTIYF. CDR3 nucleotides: TGTGCCTGGAGTGTAAAATCCACTGGAAACACCATATATTTT.

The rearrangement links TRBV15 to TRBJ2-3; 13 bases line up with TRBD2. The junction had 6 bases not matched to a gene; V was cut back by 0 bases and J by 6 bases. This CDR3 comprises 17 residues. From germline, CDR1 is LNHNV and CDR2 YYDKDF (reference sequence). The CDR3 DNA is TGTGCCACCAGCAGAGATGTTACACTAGCGGGAGGGGATACGCAGTATTTT. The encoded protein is CATSRDVTLAGGDTQYF. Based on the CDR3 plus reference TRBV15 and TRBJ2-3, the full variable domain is DAMVIQNPRYQVTQFGKPVTLSCSQTLNHNVMYWYQQKSSQAPKLLFHYYDKDFNNEADTPDNFQSRRPNTSFCFLDIRSPGLGDTAMYLCATSRDVTLAGGDTQYFGPGTRLTVL.

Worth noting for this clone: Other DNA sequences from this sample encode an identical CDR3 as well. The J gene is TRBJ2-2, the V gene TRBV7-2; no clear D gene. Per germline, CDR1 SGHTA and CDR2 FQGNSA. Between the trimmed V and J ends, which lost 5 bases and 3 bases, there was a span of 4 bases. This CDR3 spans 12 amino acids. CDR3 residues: CASSLYTGELFF. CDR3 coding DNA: TGTGCCAGCAGCCTGTACACCGGGGAGCTGTTTTTT.

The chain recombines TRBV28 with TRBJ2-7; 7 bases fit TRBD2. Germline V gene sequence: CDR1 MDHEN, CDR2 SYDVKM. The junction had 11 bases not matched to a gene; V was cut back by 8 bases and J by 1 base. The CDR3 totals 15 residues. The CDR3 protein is CASSTGGGVSYEQYF. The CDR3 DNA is TGTGCCAGCTCAACGGGGGGTGGGGTATCCTACGAGCAGTACTTC. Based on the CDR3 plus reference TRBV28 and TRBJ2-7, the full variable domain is DVKVTQSSRYLVKRTGEKVFLECVQDMDHENMFWYRQDPGLGLRLIYFSYDVKMKEKGDIPEGYSVSREKKERFSLILESASTNQTSMYLCASSTGGGVSYEQYFGPGTRLTVT.

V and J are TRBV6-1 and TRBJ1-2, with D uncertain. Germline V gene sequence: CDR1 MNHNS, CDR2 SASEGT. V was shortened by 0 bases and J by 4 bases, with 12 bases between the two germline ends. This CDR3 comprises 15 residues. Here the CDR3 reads CASSEADRLGYGYTF. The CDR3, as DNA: TGTGCCAGCAGTGAAGCTGATAGGCTTGGCTATGGCTACACCTTC.

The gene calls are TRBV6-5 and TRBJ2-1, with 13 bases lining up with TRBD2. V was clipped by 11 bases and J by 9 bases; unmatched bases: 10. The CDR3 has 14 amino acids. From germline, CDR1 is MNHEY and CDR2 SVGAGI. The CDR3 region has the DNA TGTGCCGCCCAACTAGCGGGGGGGGTAGGTGAGCAGTTCTTC. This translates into CAAQLAGGVGEQFF.

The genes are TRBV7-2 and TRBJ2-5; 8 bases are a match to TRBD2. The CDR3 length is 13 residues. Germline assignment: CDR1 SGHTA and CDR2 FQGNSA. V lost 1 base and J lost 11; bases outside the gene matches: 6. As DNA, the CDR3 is TGTGCCAGCAGCTTAGGCGGGGGGACCCCTCAGTACTTC. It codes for CASSLGGGTPQYF. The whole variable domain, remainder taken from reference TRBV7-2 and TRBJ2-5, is GAGVSQSPSNKVTEKGKDVELRCDPISGHTALYWYRQSLGQGLEFLIYFQGNSAPDKSGLPSDRFSAERTGGSVSTLTIQRTQQEDSAVYLCASSLGGGTPQYFGPGTRLLVL.

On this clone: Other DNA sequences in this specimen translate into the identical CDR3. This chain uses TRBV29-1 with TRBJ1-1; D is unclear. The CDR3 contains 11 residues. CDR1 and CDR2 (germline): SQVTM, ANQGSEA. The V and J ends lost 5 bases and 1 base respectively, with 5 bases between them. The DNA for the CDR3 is TGCAGCGTTCGAGGGAACACTGAAGCTTTCTTT. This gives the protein CSVRGNTEAFF.

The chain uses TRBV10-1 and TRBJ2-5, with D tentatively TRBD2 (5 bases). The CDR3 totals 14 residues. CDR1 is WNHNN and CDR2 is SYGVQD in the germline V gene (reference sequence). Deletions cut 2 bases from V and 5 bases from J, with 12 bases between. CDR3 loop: CASSEGGLAETQYF. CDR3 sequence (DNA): TGCGCCAGCAGTGAGGGCGGGTTGGCGGAGACCCAGTACTTC.

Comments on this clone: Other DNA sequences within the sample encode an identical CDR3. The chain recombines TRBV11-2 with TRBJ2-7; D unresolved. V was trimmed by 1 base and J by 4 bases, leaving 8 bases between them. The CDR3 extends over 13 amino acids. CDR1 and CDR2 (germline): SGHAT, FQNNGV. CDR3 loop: CASSLGGGYEQYF. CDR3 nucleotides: TGTGCCAGCAGCTTAGGAGGTGGGTACGAGCAGTACTTC.

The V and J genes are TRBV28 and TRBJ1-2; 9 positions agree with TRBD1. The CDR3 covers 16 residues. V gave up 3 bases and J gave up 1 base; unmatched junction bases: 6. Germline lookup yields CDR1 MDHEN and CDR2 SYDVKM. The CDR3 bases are TGTGCCAGCAGTTTGGCTCCGGGACAGGGTAACTATGGCTACACCTTC. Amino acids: CASSLAPGQGNYGYTF.

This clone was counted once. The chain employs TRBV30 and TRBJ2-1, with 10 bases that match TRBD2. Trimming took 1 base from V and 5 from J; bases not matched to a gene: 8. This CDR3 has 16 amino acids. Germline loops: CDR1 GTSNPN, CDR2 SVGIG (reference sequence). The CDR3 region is CAWSGPGLALDNEQFF. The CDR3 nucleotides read TGTGCCTGGAGTGGACCGGGACTAGCGTTAGACAATGAGCAGTTCTTC.

The DNA for the CDR3 is TGTGCCAGCAGCTCCAACCAGGGGGCAGGAACTGAAGCTTTCTTT. Protein: CASSSNQGAGTEAFF. J is TRBJ1-1 and V is TRBV7-2; 8 bases match TRBD1. The CDR3 loop spans 15 amino acids. The V and J ends lost 4 bases and 5 bases, in that order; junction bases with no gene match: 9. The germline V gene encodes CDR1 SGHTA and CDR2 FQGNSA.

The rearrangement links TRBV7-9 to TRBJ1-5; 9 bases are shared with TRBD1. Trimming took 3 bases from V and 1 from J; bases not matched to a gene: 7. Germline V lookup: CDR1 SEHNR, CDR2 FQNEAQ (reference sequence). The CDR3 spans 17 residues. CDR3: CASSLGPGQGSNQPQHF. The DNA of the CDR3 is TGTGCCAGCAGCTTGGGCCCGGGACAGGGAAGCAATCAGCCCCAGCATTTT.

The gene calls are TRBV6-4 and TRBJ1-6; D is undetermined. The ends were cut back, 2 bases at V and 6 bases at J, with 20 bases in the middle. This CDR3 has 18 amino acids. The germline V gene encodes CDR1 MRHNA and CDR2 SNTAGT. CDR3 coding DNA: TGTGCCAGCAGTGACCCCGTTAACTTGACCGGGGTTAATTCACCCCTCCACTTT. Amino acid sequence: CASSDPVNLTGVNSPLHF.

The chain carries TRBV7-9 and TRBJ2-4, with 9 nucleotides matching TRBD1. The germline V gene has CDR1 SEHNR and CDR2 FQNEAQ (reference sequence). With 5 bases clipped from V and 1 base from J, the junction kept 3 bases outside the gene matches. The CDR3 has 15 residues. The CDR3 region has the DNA TGTGCCAGCAGCCCCGGGACAGGGGCCAAAAACATTCAGTACTTC. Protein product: CASSPGTGAKNIQYF.

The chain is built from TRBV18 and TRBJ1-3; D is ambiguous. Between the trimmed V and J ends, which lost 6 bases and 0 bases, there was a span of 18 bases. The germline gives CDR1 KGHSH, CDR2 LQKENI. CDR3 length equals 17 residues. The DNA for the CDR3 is TGTGCCAGCTCGCCCCGCGGGCAGCAGCTCTCTGGAAACACCATATATTTT. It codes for CASSPRGQQLSGNTIYF.

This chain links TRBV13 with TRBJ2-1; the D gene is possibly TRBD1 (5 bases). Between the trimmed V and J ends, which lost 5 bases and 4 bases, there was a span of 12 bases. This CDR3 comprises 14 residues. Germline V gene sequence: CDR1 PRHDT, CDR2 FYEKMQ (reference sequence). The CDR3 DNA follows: TGTGCCAGCAGCCCAGGGAACCCATACAATGAGCAGTTCTTC. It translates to CASSPGNPYNEQFF.

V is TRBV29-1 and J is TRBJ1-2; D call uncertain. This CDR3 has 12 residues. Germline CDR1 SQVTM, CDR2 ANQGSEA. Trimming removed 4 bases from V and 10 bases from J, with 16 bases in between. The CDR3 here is CSVVRADSDYTF. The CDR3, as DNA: TGCAGCGTTGTCCGGGCCGATAGTGACTACACCTTC. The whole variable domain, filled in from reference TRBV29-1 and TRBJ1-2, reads SAVISQKPSRDICQRGTSLTIQCQVDSQVTMMFWYRQQPGQSLTLIATANQGSEATYESGFVIDKFPISRPNLTFSTLTVSNMSPEDSSIYLCSVVRADSDYTFGSGTRLTVV.